This TCR beta chain was captured by sequencing in a study of blood T cell repertoires in COVID-19 (dated by TCRdb to between 2020 and 2021). For the study in its entirety: The collaborator samples originated in the United States, Italy and Spain and spanned the acute and convalescent phases of COVID-19. The prospective study material was composed of cDNA or gDNA derived from T cells, B-cell-depleted T cells, or PBMCs. A de-identified subject ID, COVID-19 status, age in years and sex were almost always included in the sample metadata. Where available, HLA class I and class II types were taken from metadata supplied by the sample provider and were not determined by assay-based typing. Deeply sampled blood TCRbeta repertoires from subjects exposed to, actively infected with, or recovered from COVID-19 were included in the dataset. The repertoires were released in a freely available public database meant as a resource for research on the immune response to SARS-CoV-2. The samples were drawn from the first 160 participants of the ongoing ImmuneRACE study and from 950 to 1,500 subjects provided by 6 global collaborators.

The investigation overall reported the following: Clinical and demographic metadata were provided uncurated, with the amount varying by source and participant.

This clone was observed a single time. Its antigen is not yet known. Base qualities are missing; no much larger clone stands one base away. Participants in the prospective study were enrolled through a virtual design, were aged about 18 to 89 years, and lived in under 25 United States geographic areas. Cohort assignment in the prospective study relied on participant-reported clinical history from a screening survey and a study questionnaire. Recovered participants in ImmuneRACE Cohort 3 were defined by two consecutive negative NP/OP PCR tests, clearance by a healthcare professional, or resolution of symptoms. Each participant in the prospective study had whole blood, serum and a nasopharyngeal or oropharyngeal swab collected by mobile phlebotomists. Over a roughly two-month period, participants in the prospective study had the option of providing additional blood draws and questionnaires. Before DNA extraction, prospective study blood samples were shipped either frozen or at room temperature.

TCRbeta CDR3 regions were amplified from genomic DNA using the immunoSEQ Assay, a bias-controlled multiplex PCR. For the original study's pipeline: Within the assay, amplification of reference gene primers was used to estimate how many nucleated cells each sample contained. To quantify the absolute abundance of each unique TCRbeta CDR3 rearrangement, sequence reads were collapsed and filtered. For each sample, productive Simpson clonality was calculated as the square root of Simpson's diversity index across productive rearrangements. TCRdb stores this immuneACCESS table with in-frame sequences only. Part of the clones is absent; in the studies checked, under half of the shortfall reflects unresolved V genes, and no reason is known for the rest. That table furnishes V, J and clone size, whereas the DNA furnished D and trimming. In all, the sample holds 250,000 to 300,000 clones, and roughly 86% of those were seen once. Clones ranked in the top ten supply just under 1% of the sample.

The receptor's source is a woman in her thirties who had recovered from COVID-19. The sequencing input was PBMCs or T cells enriched from blood (not recorded which).

The CDR3 in this case is CASSILGRGEKLFF. In nucleotides, the sequence is TGTGCCAGTAGTATTTTAGGCAGAGGTGAAAAACTGTTTTTT. This receptor chain uses TRBV19 and TRBJ1-4; the D gene assignment is ambiguous. V is pared back by 3 bases and J by 7 bases, with 12 bases lying between the germline termini. The CDR3 has 14 amino acids, counting the end cysteine and phenylalanine. CDR3 DNA is the only sequence kept; it has 42 bases, read in frame from the first base. The germline V gene (reference sequence) yields LNHDA for CDR1 and SQIVND for CDR2.